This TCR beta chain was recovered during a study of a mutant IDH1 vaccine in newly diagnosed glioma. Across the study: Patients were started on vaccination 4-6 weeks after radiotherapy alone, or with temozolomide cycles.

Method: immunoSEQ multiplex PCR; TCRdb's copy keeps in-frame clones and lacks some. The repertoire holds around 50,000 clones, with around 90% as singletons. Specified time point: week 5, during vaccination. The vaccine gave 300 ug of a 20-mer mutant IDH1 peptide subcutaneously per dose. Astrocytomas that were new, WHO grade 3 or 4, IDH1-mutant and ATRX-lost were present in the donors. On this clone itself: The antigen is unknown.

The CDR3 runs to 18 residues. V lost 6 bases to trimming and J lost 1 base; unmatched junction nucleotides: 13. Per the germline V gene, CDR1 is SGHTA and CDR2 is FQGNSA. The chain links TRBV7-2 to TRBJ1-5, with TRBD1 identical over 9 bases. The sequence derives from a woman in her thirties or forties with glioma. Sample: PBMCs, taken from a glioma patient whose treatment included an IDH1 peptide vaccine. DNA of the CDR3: TGTGCCAGCAGTTCTGCCGGGACAGGGTTTTTCAGCAATCAGCCCCAGCATTTT. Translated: CASSSAGTGFFSNQPQHF.